The 2 T cell receptor beta chains presented below share a single source sample, sequenced in a study of control samples from healthy donors and cancer patients. Sequencing was performed with immunoSEQ multiplex PCR; in TCRdb, only in-frame clones are kept and a portion is missing. The sample holds fewer than 200,000 clones. The sequenced material came from blood. The origin of the receptors is a woman in her 30s in good health.

This chain links TRBV19 with TRBJ1-2; a weak D match, TRBD1 (6 bases). With 6 bases removed from V and 4 bases from J, the gap between germline ends came to 15 bases. CDR1 is LNHDA, CDR2 SQIVND, per germline (reference sequence). The CDR3 is 14 amino acids. The CDR3 DNA reads as TGTGCCAGTAGGGGGGCCTTTACGAGCTATGGCTACACCTTC. Its protein product is CASRGAFTSYGYTF.

The CDR3: CASSYQGLNEKLFF. The DNA for the CDR3 is TGCGCCAGCAGCTACCAGGGTCTCAATGAAAAACTGTTTTTT. The chain employs TRBV5-1 and TRBJ1-4, with D possibly being TRBD1 (5 bases). With 3 bases removed from V and 5 bases from J, the gap between germline ends came to 11 bases. This CDR3 comprises 14 residues. Germline V CDR1 and CDR2: SGHRS, YFSETQ.